This TCR beta chain originates from a study of T cell responses to AZD1222 COVID-19 vaccine. Germline CDR1 is MNHEY and CDR2 is SVGAGI. This CDR3 is 15 amino acids long. Trimming removed 4 bases from V and 1 base from J; junction bases left unmatched: 3. This clone has just one count. Its antigen is unidentified. General study findings and limits: Females outnumbered males among donors, who were mostly white British; clonal diversity was possibly underestimated. Repertoire sampling happened only post peak T cell response. The study reported that nearly half of spike-specific TCRs target unmutated variant regions. Spike-specific TCRs gained breadth and depth after people received two AZD1222 doses.

Sequencing used immunoSEQ multiplex PCR; TCRdb keeps in-frame clones, though not all of them. The repertoire holds around 74,000 clones, with 92% as singletons. This TCR came from an adult in good health. The sample consisted of peripheral blood, taken on day 0 of MenACWY control vaccination. This chain connects TRBV6-5 to TRBJ2-3; 9 nucleotides line up with TRBD1. Written as DNA, the CDR3 is TGTGCCAGCAGTTCCCGGACAGGGGGCACAGATACGCAGTATTTT. Translated, it gives CASSSRTGGTDTQYF.